This T cell receptor delta chain was documented in a study of γδ T cells in repeated Plasmodium falciparum infection. In the study overall: Samples were taken at baseline, before some infections, and 21 days after each.

CDR3 size: 16 residues. Germline loops: CDR1 GEAIGNYY, CDR2 EKD. Study conclusions and caveats: Vdelta2-negative gammadelta repertoires appeared less diverse and less shared in Malian than Australian children. Repeated controlled infections reportedly drove waves of new clonotype selection in Vdelta2-negative, mostly Vdelta1+, gammadelta repertoires.

TCRdb re-analyzed the multiplex PCR reads via CATT. The sample holds around 49,000 delta-chain clones, roughly 2% seen once. Comment on this clone: Its antigen remains unidentified. It is likely a read error: a sequence one base away is far more abundant. The sample contains more than one DNA sequence encoding this CDR3.

Vgamma9/Vdelta2+ and Vdelta2-negative gammadelta T cells were flow-sorted from PBMC for bulk sequencing. V gene assignment gives TRDV2, but the J gene was left uncalled; the table's D call, TRDD3, was not checked against the DNA. The TCR comes from a pool of human donors (malaria-infected and uninfected, not separated). Sequencing was carried out using gamma-delta T cells from blood. The CDR3 coding sequence is TGTGCCTGTGACCCTCTACTGGGGGACCTAAAAGAGGTTCTCATCTTT. Amino acid sequence: CACDPLLGDLKEVLIF.